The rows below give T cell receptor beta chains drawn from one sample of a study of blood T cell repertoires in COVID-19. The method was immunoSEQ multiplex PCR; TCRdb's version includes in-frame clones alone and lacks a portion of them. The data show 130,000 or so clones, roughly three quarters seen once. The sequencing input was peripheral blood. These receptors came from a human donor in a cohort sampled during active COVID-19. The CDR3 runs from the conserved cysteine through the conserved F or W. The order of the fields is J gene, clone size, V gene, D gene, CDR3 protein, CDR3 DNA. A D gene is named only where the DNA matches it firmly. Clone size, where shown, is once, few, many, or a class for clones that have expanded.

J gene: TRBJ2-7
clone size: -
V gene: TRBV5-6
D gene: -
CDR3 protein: CASSLVQGAYEQYF
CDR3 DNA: TGTGCCAGCAGCTTGGTACAGGGTGCCTACGAGCAGTACTTC

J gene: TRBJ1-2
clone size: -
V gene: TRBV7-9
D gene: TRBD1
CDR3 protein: CASSLESLGRGPANYGYTF
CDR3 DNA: TGTGCCAGCAGCTTAGAAAGTTTAGGCAGGGGGCCTGCTAACTATGGCTACACCTTC

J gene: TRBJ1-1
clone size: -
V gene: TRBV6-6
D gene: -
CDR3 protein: CASSLPGPNTEAFF
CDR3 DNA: TGTGCCAGCAGTTTACCAGGGCCTAACACTGAAGCTTTCTTT

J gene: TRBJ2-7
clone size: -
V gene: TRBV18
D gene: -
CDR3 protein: CASSLTGQTYEQYF
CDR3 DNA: TGTGCCAGCTCACTTACAGGACAAACCTACGAGCAGTACTTC

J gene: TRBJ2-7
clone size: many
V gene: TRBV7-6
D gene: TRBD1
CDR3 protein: CASSDPGQGMPYEQYF
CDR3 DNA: TGTGCCAGCAGCGACCCCGGACAGGGGATGCCCTACGAGCAGTACTTC

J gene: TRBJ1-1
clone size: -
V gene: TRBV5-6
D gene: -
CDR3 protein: CASSLAGTGAFF
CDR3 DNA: TGTGCCAGCAGCTTGGCTGGGACTGGGGCTTTCTTT

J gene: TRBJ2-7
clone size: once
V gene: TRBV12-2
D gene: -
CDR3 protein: CASRLGQGSSSYEQYF
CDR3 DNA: TGTGCAAGTCGCTTGGGACAGGGCTCATCCTCCTACGAGCAGTACTTC

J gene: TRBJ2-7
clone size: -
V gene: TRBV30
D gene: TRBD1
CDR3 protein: CAWRPRTGAAYEQYF
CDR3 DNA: TGTGCCTGGAGGCCCAGGACAGGGGCCGCCTACGAGCAGTACTTC

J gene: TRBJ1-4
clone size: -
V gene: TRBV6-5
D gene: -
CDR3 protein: CASMELGGSNEKLFF
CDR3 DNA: TGTGCCAGCATGGAGCTGGGTGGCTCTAATGAAAAACTGTTTTTT

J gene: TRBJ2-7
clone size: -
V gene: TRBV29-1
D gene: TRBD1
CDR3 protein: CSVEDRTGRVYEQYF
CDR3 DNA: TGCAGCGTTGAAGATCGGACAGGTAGGGTCTACGAGCAGTACTTC

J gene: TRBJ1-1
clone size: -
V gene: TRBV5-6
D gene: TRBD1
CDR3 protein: CASSRGPGTGGGGVRAFF
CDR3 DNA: TGTGCCAGCAGTCGCGGTCCCGGGACAGGGGGCGGAGGAGTGCGGGCTTTCTTT

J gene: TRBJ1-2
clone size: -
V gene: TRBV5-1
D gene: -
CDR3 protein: CASSVGLSPNYGYTF
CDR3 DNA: TGCGCCAGCAGTGTTGGACTTTCCCCTAACTATGGCTACACCTTC

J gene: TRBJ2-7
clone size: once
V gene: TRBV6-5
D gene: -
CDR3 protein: CASSSSDFAYEQYF
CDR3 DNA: TGTGCCAGCAGTTCTAGCGACTTTGCCTACGAGCAGTACTTC

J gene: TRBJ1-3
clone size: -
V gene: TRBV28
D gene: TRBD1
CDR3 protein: CASSSSGTGARNTIYF
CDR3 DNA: TGTGCCAGCAGTTCCTCCGGGACAGGGGCCAGGAACACCATATATTTT

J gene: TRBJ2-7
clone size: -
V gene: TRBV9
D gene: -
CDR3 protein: CASSVGVGEYEQYF
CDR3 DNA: TGTGCCAGCAGCGTAGGGGTAGGAGAGTACGAGCAGTACTTC

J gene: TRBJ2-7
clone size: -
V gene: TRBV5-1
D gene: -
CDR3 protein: CASSLEGGQGNEQYF
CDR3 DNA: TGCGCCAGCAGCTTGGAAGGCGGGCAGGGGAACGAGCAGTACTTC

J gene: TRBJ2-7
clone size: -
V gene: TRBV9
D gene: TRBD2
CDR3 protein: CASSSGLFYEQYF
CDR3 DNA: TGTGCCAGCAGCTCGGGACTATTCTACGAGCAGTACTTC

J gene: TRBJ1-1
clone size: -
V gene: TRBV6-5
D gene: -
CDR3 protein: CATQTEYRANTEAFF
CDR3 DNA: TGTGCCACCCAGACCGAGTACAGGGCGAACACTGAAGCTTTCTTT

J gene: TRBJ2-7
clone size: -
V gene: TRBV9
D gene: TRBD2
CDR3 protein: CASSVGSGGTYEQYF
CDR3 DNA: TGTGCCAGCAGCGTGGGTAGCGGGGGAACCTACGAGCAGTACTTC

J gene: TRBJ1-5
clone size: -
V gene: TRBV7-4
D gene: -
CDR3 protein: CASSLPLVNQPQHF
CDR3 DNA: TGTGCCAGCAGCCTACCCCTAGTTAATCAGCCCCAGCATTTT

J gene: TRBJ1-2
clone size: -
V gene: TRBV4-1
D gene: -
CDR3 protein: CASSTHVSGHNYGYTF
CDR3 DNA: TGCGCCAGCAGCACACATGTTTCAGGACATAACTATGGCTACACCTTC

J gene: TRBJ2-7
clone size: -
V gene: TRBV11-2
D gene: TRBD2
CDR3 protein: CASSFFSGGSYEQYF
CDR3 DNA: TGTGCCAGCAGCTTTTTCAGCGGGGGCTCCTACGAGCAGTACTTC

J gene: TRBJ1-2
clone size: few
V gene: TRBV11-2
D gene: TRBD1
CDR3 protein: CASSLEQGAVAGYTF
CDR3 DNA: TGTGCCAGCAGCTTAGAACAGGGGGCGGTTGCTGGCTACACCTTC